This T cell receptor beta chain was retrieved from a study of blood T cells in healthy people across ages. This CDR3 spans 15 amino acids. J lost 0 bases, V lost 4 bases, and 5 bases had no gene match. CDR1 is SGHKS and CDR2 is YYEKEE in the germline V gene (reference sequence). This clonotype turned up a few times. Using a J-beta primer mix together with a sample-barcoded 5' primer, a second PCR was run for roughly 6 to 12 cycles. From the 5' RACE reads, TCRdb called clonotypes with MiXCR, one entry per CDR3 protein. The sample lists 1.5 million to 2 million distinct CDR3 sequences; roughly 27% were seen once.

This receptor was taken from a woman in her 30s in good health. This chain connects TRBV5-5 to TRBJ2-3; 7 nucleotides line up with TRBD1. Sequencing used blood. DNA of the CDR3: TGTGCCAGCAGCGCGACAGGGTATAGCACAGATACGCAGTATTTT. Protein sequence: CASSATGYSTDTQYF.